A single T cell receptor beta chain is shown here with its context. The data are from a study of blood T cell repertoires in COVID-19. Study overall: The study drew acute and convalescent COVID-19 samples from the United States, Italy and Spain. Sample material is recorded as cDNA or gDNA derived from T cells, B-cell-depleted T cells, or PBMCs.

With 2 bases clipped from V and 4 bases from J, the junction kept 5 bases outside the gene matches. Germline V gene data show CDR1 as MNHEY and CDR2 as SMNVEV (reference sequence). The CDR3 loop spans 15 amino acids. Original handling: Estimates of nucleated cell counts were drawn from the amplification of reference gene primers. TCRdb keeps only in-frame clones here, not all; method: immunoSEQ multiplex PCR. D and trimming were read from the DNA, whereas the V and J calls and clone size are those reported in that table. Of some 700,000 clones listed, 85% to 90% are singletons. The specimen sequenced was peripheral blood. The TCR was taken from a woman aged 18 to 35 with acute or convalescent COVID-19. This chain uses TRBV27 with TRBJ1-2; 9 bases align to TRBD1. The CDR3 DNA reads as TGTGCCAGCAGTTTACATGGGACAGGGTCCTATGGCTACACCTTC. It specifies CASSLHGTGSYGYTF.